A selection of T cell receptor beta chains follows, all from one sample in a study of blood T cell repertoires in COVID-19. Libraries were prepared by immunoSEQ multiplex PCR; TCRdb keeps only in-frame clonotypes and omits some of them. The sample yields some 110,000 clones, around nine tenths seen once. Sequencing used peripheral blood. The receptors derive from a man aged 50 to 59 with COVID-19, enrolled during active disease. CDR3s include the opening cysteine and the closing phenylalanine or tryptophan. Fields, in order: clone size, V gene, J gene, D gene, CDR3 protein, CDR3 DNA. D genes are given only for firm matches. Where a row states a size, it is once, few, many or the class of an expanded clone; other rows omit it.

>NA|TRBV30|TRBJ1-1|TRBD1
CAWRADRSEMNTEAFF
TGTGCCTGGAGAGCGGACAGGAGCGAAATGAACACTGAAGCTTTCTTT
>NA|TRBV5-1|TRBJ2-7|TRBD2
CATRAGVTGEQYF
TGCGCCACCCGAGCGGGAGTTACGGGCGAGCAGTACTTC
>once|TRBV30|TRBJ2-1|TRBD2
CAWKAGSSYNEQFF
TGTGCCTGGAAAGCGGGGAGCTCCTACAATGAGCAGTTCTTC
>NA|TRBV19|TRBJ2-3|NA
CASSIEIFRGTDTQYF
TGTGCCAGTAGTATAGAGATTTTCCGGGGCACAGATACGCAGTATTTT
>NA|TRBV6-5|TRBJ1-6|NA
CASSFRTDSNSPLHF
TGTGCCAGCAGTTTCCGGACAGATTCAAATTCACCCCTCCACTTT
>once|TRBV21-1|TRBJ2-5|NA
CASSLPGQGPVEETQYF
TGTGCCAGCAGCCTCCCGGGACAGGGGCCGGTGGAGGAGACCCAGTACTTC
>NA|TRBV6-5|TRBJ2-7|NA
CASEGYTYREQYF
TGTGCCAGCGAGGGTTACACTTACCGCGAGCAGTACTTC
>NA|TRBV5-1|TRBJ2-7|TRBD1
CASSPQTGTHEQYF
TGCGCCAGCAGCCCCCAGACAGGGACCCACGAGCAGTACTTC
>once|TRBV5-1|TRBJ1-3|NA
CASSPPGAGNTIYF
TGCGCCAGCAGCCCCCCGGGGGCTGGAAACACCATATATTTT
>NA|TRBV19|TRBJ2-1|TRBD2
CASKRTSAGNEQFF
TGTGCCAGTAAACGGACTAGCGCCGGGAATGAGCAGTTCTTC
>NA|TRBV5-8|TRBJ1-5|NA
CASSFGFAGDLHSNQPQHF
TGTGCCAGCAGCTTTGGTTTCGCAGGGGACCTACATAGCAATCAGCCCCAGCATTTT
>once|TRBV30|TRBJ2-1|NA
CAWGPGGSSYNEQFF
TGTGCCTGGGGACCTGGGGGGAGCTCCTACAATGAGCAGTTCTTC
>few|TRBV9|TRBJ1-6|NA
CASSVEGEPNSPLHF
TGTGCCAGCAGCGTAGAGGGGGAACCAAATTCACCCCTCCACTTT
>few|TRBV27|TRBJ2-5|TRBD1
CASSFTGGWETQYF
TGTGCCAGCAGTTTCACAGGGGGCTGGGAGACCCAGTACTTC
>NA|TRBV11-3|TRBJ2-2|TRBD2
CASSPRTSGSYNTGELFF
TGTGCCAGCAGCCCACGGACTAGCGGGAGCTATAACACCGGGGAGCTGTTTTTT
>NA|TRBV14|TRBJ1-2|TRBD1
CASSQDFPGQGAVLDGYTF
TGTGCCAGCAGCCAAGATTTTCCAGGACAGGGGGCCGTATTGGATGGCTACACCTTC
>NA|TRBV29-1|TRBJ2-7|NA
CSVEDGASSYEQYF
TGCAGCGTTGAGGATGGGGCTAGCTCCTACGAGCAGTACTTC
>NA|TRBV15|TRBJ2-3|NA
CATSRQRDTVTDTQYF
TGTGCCACCAGCAGACAACGGGACACCGTCACAGATACGCAGTATTTT
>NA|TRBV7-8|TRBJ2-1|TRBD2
CASSRGSSYNEQFF
TGTGCCAGCAGTCGCGGGAGCTCCTACAATGAGCAGTTCTTC
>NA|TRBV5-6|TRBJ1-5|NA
CASSVGGSNQPQHF
TGTGCCAGCAGCGTTGGAGGGAGCAATCAGCCCCAGCATTTT
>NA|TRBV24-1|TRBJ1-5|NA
CATSEPDSNQPQHF
TGTGCCACCAGTGAGCCAGATAGCAATCAGCCCCAGCATTTT
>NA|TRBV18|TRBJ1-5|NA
CASSQGVTGNQPQHF
TGTGCCAGCTCCCAAGGGGTAACAGGCAATCAGCCCCAGCATTTT
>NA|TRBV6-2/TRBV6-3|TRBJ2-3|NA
CASSRGQNTDTQYF
TGTGCCAGCAGCCGGGGACAAAACACAGATACGCAGTATTTT
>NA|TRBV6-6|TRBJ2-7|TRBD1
CASSNPGQGLYEQYF
TGTGCCAGCAGCAACCCGGGACAGGGACTCTACGAGCAGTACTTC
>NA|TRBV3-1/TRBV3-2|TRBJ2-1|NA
CASSQVLTTYNEQFF
TGTGCCAGCAGCCAAGTTTTAACTACCTACAATGAGCAGTTCTTC
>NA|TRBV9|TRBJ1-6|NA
CASSVQGNSPLHF
TGTGCCAGCAGCGTGCAGGGGAATTCACCCCTCCACTTT
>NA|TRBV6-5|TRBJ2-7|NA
CASGRQGKGEQYF
TGTGCCAGCGGGAGACAAGGGAAGGGCGAGCAGTACTTC
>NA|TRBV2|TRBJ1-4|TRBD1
CASRVDRGGEKLFF
TGTGCCAGCAGAGTAGACAGGGGAGGTGAAAAACTGTTTTTT
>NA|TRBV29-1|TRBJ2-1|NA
CSVREIAGNEQFF
TGCAGTGTACGGGAGATCGCAGGTAATGAGCAGTTCTTC
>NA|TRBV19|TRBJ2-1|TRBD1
CASSSADRAFGEQFF
TGTGCCAGTAGTAGCGCGGACAGGGCCTTTGGTGAGCAGTTCTTC
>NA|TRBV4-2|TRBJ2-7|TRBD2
CASSRGLAATYEQYF
TGTGCCAGCAGCCGAGGACTAGCGGCTACCTACGAGCAGTACTTC
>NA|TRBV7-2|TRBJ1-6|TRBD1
CASSLEGTASSPLHF
TGTGCCAGCAGCTTAGAAGGGACAGCCAGTTCACCCCTCCACTTT
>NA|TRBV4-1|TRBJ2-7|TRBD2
CASSPLAGGYYEQYF
TGCGCCAGCAGCCCCCTAGCGGGAGGTTACTACGAGCAGTACTTC